The source of this T cell receptor beta chain is a study of CD8 T cells in Susac syndrome (dated by TCRdb to between 2017 and 2020). Some background on the complete study: Of the Susac syndrome patients who were sequenced, roughly 8 were in clinical remission while six had clinically active disease. At blood withdrawal, Susac syndrome patients were therapy-naive, treated with corticosteroids (with IVIg additionally given to some), or treated with IVIg alone. The study used repertoire sequencing to test whether antigen drove CD8+ T cell activation and differentiation in Susac syndrome. The research as a whole found: In patients with Susac syndrome, the CD4+ T cell repertoire showed no detectable clonal expansion. The number of individuals in the TCR sequencing and HLA analysis was recognized as being relatively small.

Peripheral blood CD8+ and CD4+ T cells from healthy donors, Susac syndrome patients and multiple sclerosis patients were profiled using high-throughput TCR beta sequencing. Recently defined diagnostic criteria for definite or probable disease were met by the Susac syndrome patients. Bulk CD8+ and CD4+ T cells were purified by magnetic negative isolation, whereas CD8+ TEMRA cells were enriched by FACS. Blood was drawn into EDTA tubes, processed within 24 hours, and PBMCs were isolated by density gradient centrifugation. PBMCs intended for TCR sequencing were frozen in liquid nitrogen and were later thawed in a 37 degrees C water bath. The sorted or isolated CD4+, CD8+ and CD8+ TEMRA cells reached a purity of at least 90%. The CDR3 holds 14 amino acids from the cysteine to the phenylalanine. The DNA shown is the 42-base CDR3, in frame from base 1. CDR1 and CDR2 are drawn from the germline V gene: MNHEY, SVGEGT. Cut back by 6 bases and 4 bases, the V and J ends lie 10 bases apart.

RNA was extracted using the RNeasy kit, and roughly 0.5 to 1 microgram was reverse transcribed with random hexamers. The immunoSEQ multiplex PCR assay, which covers 54 Vbeta and 13 Jbeta segments, was used to amplify TCR beta CDR3 regions. Bias from PCR amplification was corrected by using a synthetic template baseline for primer optimization and for computational correction. As for the authors' bioinformatics: Reads were annotated to V, D and J genes according to IMGT and were analyzed with immunoSEQ Analyzer, with only productive sequences retained. Clonality was computed as one minus Shannon entropy normalized by log2 of the number of productive unique sequences. Public and private clones were assessed among the 100 most prevalent clones of each patient and control. A clone was defined as Susac-specific if it was absent from the healthy and MS cohorts, from over a thousand published viral clones and from other ImmuneACCESS disease sequences. In-frame beta chains were kept once TCRdb had trimmed the public reads at Q25 with fastp and called clones with MiXCR. For every CDR3 protein sequence, its rows merge into one entry that carries the most common genes and DNA. What appears here as the V and J calls and clone size reflects TCRdb's work, not the paper's. This sample is represented by about 160,000 distinct CDR3 sequences; roughly 95% of them were singletons. Of the sample, about 0.12% is held by the ten largest clones.

In this sample, this clonotype turned up once. Its antigen is not yet known. No base qualities exist here, and no much larger clone lies one base off it. Evidence from one read is weak. The V gene is TRBV6-2 or TRBV6-3 and the J gene is TRBJ1-6, with the identity of the D gene unclear. The sample comprised CD4+ T cells from PBMCs. The sequence derives from a human donor with Susac syndrome. CDR3 protein: CASSFAPYNSPLHF. The nucleotide sequence is TGTGCCAGCAGCTTTGCTCCGTATAATTCACCCCTCCACTTT.